Each of the 25 T cell receptor beta chains below was sequenced from the same sample in a study of blood T cell repertoires in COVID-19. Sequencing was performed with immunoSEQ multiplex PCR; in TCRdb, only in-frame clones are kept and a portion is missing. Among tens of thousands of clones listed, roughly 76% were seen once. Source material: peripheral blood. These TCRs come from an older woman with acute or convalescent COVID-19.

The chain carries TRBV7-9 and TRBJ1-3, with D unclear. The CDR3 sequence is 15 residues long. Per germline, CDR1 SEHNR and CDR2 FQNEAQ (reference sequence). V was cut by 1 base and J by 13 bases, with 20 bases left in between. This CDR3 is CASSLGVNSPGSIYF. CDR3 coding DNA: TGTGCCAGCAGCTTAGGGGTGAACAGCCCGGGGTCTATATATTTT.

This chain uses TRBV3-1 (or the pseudogene TRBV3-2) with TRBJ2-1; D perhaps matches TRBD2 (7 bases). The CDR3 runs to 16 residues. Germline lookup yields CDR1 LGHDT and CDR2 YNNKEL (reference sequence). With 4 bases removed from V and 2 bases from J, the gap between germline ends came to 15 bases. CDR3 in amino acids: CASSRGGGATYNEQFF. CDR3 bases: TGTGCCAGCAGCCGAGGGGGAGGGGCAACCTACAATGAGCAGTTCTTC.

Here the CDR3 reads CASSIRTGGASTNTGELFF. Here the CDR3 DNA reads TGTGCCAGTAGTATCCGGACAGGGGGTGCCTCTACGAACACCGGGGAGCTGTTTTTT. This chain connects TRBV19 to TRBJ2-2; 10 bases line up with TRBD1. The trim removed 3 bases at V and 0 bases at J, leaving 10 bases unmatched. This CDR3 is 19 amino acids long. Germline loops: CDR1 LNHDA, CDR2 SQIVND (reference sequence).

A single count supports this clone. The chain's CDR3 is CASSYAQGVGQYF. DNA for the CDR3: TGTGCCAGCAGTTACGCCCAGGGCGTCGGGCAGTACTTC. The chain has TRBV6-5 and TRBJ2-7; possible D gene TRBD1, 5 bases. The CDR3 is made up of 13 amino acids. In germline, CDR1 is MNHEY, CDR2 SVGAGI. V lost 2 bases, J lost 9 bases, and 14 bases lay in between.

The V call is TRBV7-8, the J call TRBJ2-7; TRBD2 agrees at 9 bases. CDR3 size: 16 residues. V was pared by 1 base and J by 0 bases, with 4 bases of the junction left unmatched. CDR1 and CDR2 from the germline V gene are SGHVS and FQNEAQ. DNA of the CDR3: TGTGCCAGCAGCTTAGTTCTAGCGGGGAGCTCCTACGAGCAGTACTTC. This translates into CASSLVLAGSSYEQYF.

This clone turned up a few times. The rearrangement joins TRBV9 to TRBJ1-1; TRBD1 aligns across 8 bases. V shed 0 bases and J 3 bases; nucleotides not matched to a gene: 4. The germline CDR1 and CDR2 sequences are SGDLS and YYNGEE. CDR3 length equals 15 residues. For the CDR3, the DNA is TGTGCCAGCAGCGTAGGGAACAGGGGGGACACTGAAGCTTTCTTT. It encodes CASSVGNRGDTEAFF.

CDR3 amino acids: CASSQSPDRLTGELFF. For the CDR3, the DNA is TGTGCCAGCAGCCAATCCCCCGACAGATTAACCGGGGAGCTGTTTTTT. This chain links TRBV3-1 (or the pseudogene TRBV3-2) with TRBJ2-2; possibly TRBD1 for D (5 bases). V was trimmed by 2 bases and J by 5 bases, leaving 15 bases between them. Germline V lookup: CDR1 LGHDT, CDR2 YNNKEL (reference sequence). The CDR3 runs to 16 residues.

The CDR3 sequence: CASSDLQGQGVRNTEAFF. The CDR3 coding sequence is TGTGCCAGCAGCGATCTTCAAGGACAGGGCGTAAGGAACACTGAAGCTTTCTTT. The chain carries TRBV7-2 and TRBJ1-1, with 8 positions matching TRBD1. The CDR3 runs to 18 residues. V gave up 5 bases and J gave up 1 base; unmatched junction bases: 15. The germline V gene has CDR1 SGHTA and CDR2 FQGNSA. Full variable domain (missing parts from reference TRBV7-2 and TRBJ1-1): GAGVSQSPSNKVTEKGKDVELRCDPISGHTALYWYRQSLGQGLEFLIYFQGNSAPDKSGLPSDRFSAERTGGSVSTLTIQRTQQEDSAVYLCASSDLQGQGVRNTEAFFGQGTRLTVV.

The rearrangement links TRBV7-2 to TRBJ1-5; no clear D gene. V lost 1 base and J lost 2, with 15 bases in between. Per the germline V gene, CDR1 is SGHTA and CDR2 is FQGNSA. This CDR3 spans 17 amino acids. The CDR3, as DNA: TGTGCCAGCAGCTTAGTAGCGAGCGATCAGGGCAATCAGCCCCAGCATTTT. Translated: CASSLVASDQGNQPQHF.

This clone turned up a few times. The V call is TRBV27, the J call TRBJ1-1; D is unresolved. Per germline, CDR1 MNHEY and CDR2 SMNVEV (reference sequence). The ends were cut back, 7 bases at V and 6 bases at J, with 9 bases in the middle. The CDR3 consists of 11 residues. CDR3 in amino acids: CASTSGAEAFF. The CDR3 DNA reads as TGTGCCAGCACATCCGGGGCTGAAGCTTTCTTT.

This chain uses TRBV5-1 with TRBJ2-7, with D possibly matching TRBD1 (7 bases). CDR3 length: 16 residues. Trimming cost V 0 bases and J 0 bases, with 13 bases left between them. Germline V gene lookup returns CDR1 SGHRS and CDR2 YFSETQ. The CDR3 region has the DNA TGCGCCAGCAGCTTGGGGGCAGGGGGGAGCTCCTACGAGCAGTACTTC. Its protein is CASSLGAGGSSYEQYF.

The chain has TRBV7-8 and TRBJ1-6, with 9 bases fitting TRBD1. Germline V lookup: CDR1 SGHVS, CDR2 FQNEAQ. CDR3 size: 15 residues. The V and J ends lost 2 bases and 7 bases, in that order; junction bases with no gene match: 3. The DNA for the CDR3 is TGTGCCAGCAGCTTAACGGACAGGGGAAATTCACCCCTCCACTTT. Residues: CASSLTDRGNSPLHF. The full variable domain, in which reference TRBV7-8 and TRBJ1-6 provide the parts outside the CDR3, is GAGVSQSPRYKVAKRGQDVALRCDPISGHVSLFWYQQALGQGPEFLTYFQNEAQLDKSGLPSDRFFAERPEGSVSTLKIQRTQQEDSAVYLCASSLTDRGNSPLHFGNGTRLTVT.

This chain joins TRBV30 and TRBJ1-2; D perhaps matches TRBD1 (6 bases). The length of the CDR3 is 13 residues. V was clipped by 5 bases and J by 2 bases, with 12 bases between them. The V gene's germline CDR1 is GTSNPN and CDR2 SVGIG (reference sequence). Here the CDR3 DNA reads TGTGCCTGGTCACCTCAGGGGAACTATGGCTACACCTTC. Its translation: CAWSPQGNYGYTF.

This clone was recorded a few times. A junction end diverges from the germline sequence, so it may reflect a read error. The chain uses TRBV3-1 (or the pseudogene TRBV3-2) and TRBJ1-4; TRBD1 might be the D (5 bases). CDR1 and CDR2 from the germline V gene are LGHDT and YNNKEL (reference sequence). The length of the CDR3 is 15 residues. The CDR3 spells CASSQDLGTNGKLFF. CDR3 bases: TGTGCCAGCAGCCAAGATTTGGGGACTAATGGAAAACTGTTTTTT.

The gene calls are TRBV19 and TRBJ2-7, with D possibly matching TRBD1 (5 bases). Trimming took 2 bases from V and 3 from J, leaving 11 bases between them. Germline V CDR1 and CDR2: LNHDA, SQIVND (reference sequence). This CDR3 contains 14 residues. The CDR3 sequence is CASSIRTDNYEQYF. The CDR3 DNA reads as TGTGCCAGTAGTATAAGGACGGACAACTACGAGCAGTACTTC.

The V call is TRBV18, the J call TRBJ1-2; TRBD1 aligns across 8 bases. The V gene end was trimmed by 3 bases and the J gene end by 8 bases; junction bases not matched to a gene: 11. Germline V gene data show CDR1 as KGHSH and CDR2 as LQKENI. The CDR3 runs to 15 residues. The CDR3 protein is CASSPGTGPSSGYTF. CDR3 nucleotide sequence: TGTGCCAGCTCACCCGGGACAGGACCCTCTTCAGGCTACACCTTC.

The chain uses TRBV7-2 and TRBJ2-2, with a tentative D call TRBD1 (5 bases). The V gene lost 2 bases and the J gene lost 0 bases, with 7 bases spanning the gap. This CDR3 has 15 amino acids. Germline-derived CDR1 and CDR2 are SGHTA and FQGNSA. This CDR3 is CASSLSRANTGELFF. The CDR3 DNA reads TGTGCCAGCAGCTTAAGCAGGGCGAACACCGGGGAGCTGTTTTTT. Filled out from reference TRBV7-2 and TRBJ2-2, the complete variable domain reads GAGVSQSPSNKVTEKGKDVELRCDPISGHTALYWYRQSLGQGLEFLIYFQGNSAPDKSGLPSDRFSAERTGGSVSTLTIQRTQQEDSAVYLCASSLSRANTGELFFGEGSRLTVL.

The rearrangement uses TRBV11-2 and TRBJ1-2; 7 bases line up with TRBD1. This CDR3 comprises 15 residues. Germline CDR1 is SGHAT and CDR2 is FQNNGV. The trim removed 0 bases at V and 2 bases at J, leaving 3 bases unmatched. CDR3 DNA sequence: TGTGCCAGCAGCTTAGACCCCAGGGGGAACTATGGCTACACCTTC. Encoded protein: CASSLDPRGNYGYTF.

The rearrangement joins TRBV27 to TRBJ1-5, with no clear D. CDR1 is MNHEY, CDR2 SMNVEV, per germline (reference sequence). The CDR3 is 14 amino acids. The V gene lost 6 bases and the J gene lost 4 bases, with 13 bases spanning the gap. The CDR3, as DNA: TGTGCCAGCAGACTCGCGGGTTGGAATCAGCCCCAGCATTTT. It is translated as CASRLAGWNQPQHF.

The chain recombines TRBV3-1 (or the pseudogene TRBV3-2) with TRBJ2-1, with TRBD2 matching over 10 bases. Germline loops: CDR1 LGHDT, CDR2 YNNKEL (reference sequence). Trimming at V came to 3 bases and at J to 4 bases, leaving 6 bases not matched to a gene. The CDR3 extends over 16 amino acids. Here the CDR3 reads CASSHLASGSYNEQFF. Here the CDR3 DNA reads TGTGCCAGCAGCCATCTAGCTAGCGGGAGTTACAATGAGCAGTTCTTC.

The rearrangement joins TRBV6-5 to TRBJ1-2, with TRBD1 matching over 9 bases. CDR3 length equals 12 residues. Trimming took 7 bases from V and 8 from J; bases not matched to a gene: 5. CDR1 and CDR2 (germline): MNHEY, SVGAGI. DNA of the CDR3: TGTGCCAGCACCAGGGACAGGGTCGGCTACACCTTC. Translating it yields CASTRDRVGYTF.

This clone has only one observation. This rearrangement joins TRBV14 to TRBJ2-1, with 9 bases matching TRBD1. The CDR3 sequence is 15 residues long. The germline gives CDR1 SGHDN, CDR2 FVKESK. J gave up 4 bases and V 3 bases, and 4 bases lay outside the gene matches. CDR3 DNA: TGTGCCAGCAGCCAGGGACAGGGAGGGTACAATGAGCAGTTCTTC. Amino acids: CASSQGQGGYNEQFF.

This clone was detected only a few times. V is TRBV2 and J is TRBJ2-5, with D tentatively TRBD1 (5 bases). The CDR3 runs 16 residues. V dropped 2 bases and J dropped 0 bases, with 13 bases sitting between them. CDR1 and CDR2 from the germline V gene are SNHLY and FYNNEI. CDR3 residues: CASSETGQSHQETQYF. The CDR3, as DNA: TGTGCCAGCAGTGAAACAGGCCAATCTCACCAAGAGACCCAGTACTTC.

The chain is built from TRBV18 and TRBJ1-5; tentatively, D is TRBD1 (6 bases). Trimming took off 3 bases at V and 3 bases at J, with 15 bases between the two ends. The germline V gene has CDR1 KGHSH and CDR2 LQKENI. This CDR3 has 16 residues. This CDR3 is CASSPSGGGANQPQHF. The CDR3 DNA reads TGTGCCAGCTCACCTTCAGGAGGGGGGGCCAATCAGCCCCAGCATTTT.

The rearrangement uses TRBV2 and TRBJ1-1; a possible D gene is TRBD1 (6 bases). V lost 6 bases and J 7 bases, leaving 21 bases between the germline ends. CDR3 length equals 15 residues. Germline loops: CDR1 SNHLY, CDR2 FYNNEI. This CDR3 reads CASSLLGGGRVEAFF. CDR3 nucleotides: TGTGCCAGCAGCCTCTTAGGTGGGGGCCGGGTTGAAGCTTTCTTT.